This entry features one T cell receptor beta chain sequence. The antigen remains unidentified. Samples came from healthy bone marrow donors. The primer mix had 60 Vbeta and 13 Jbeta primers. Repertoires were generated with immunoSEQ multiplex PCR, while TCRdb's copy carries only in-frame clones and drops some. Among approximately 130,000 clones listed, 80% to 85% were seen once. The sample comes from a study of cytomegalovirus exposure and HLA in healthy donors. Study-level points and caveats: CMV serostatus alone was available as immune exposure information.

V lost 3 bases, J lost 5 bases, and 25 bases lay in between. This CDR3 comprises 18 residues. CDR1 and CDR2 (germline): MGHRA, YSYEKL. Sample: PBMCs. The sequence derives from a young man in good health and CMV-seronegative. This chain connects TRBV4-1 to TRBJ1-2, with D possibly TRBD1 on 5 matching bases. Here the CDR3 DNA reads TGCGCCAGCAGCCACTCCAGGGATGGTCTGGCCAGGAGATATGGCTACACCTTC. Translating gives CASSHSRDGLARRYGYTF.